These T cell receptor beta chains were read from a single sample in a study of CD4+ T cells in melanoma. Clones were read by immunoSEQ multiplex PCR, and TCRdb kept only the in-frame ones, dropping some. This sample has 15,000 or so clones, with 65% to 85% found just once. The sequenced sample was cells from a culture (not recorded whether cultured in vitro). These receptors were taken from a human donor with melanoma. CDR3s include the opening cysteine and the closing phenylalanine or tryptophan. Each record gives: J gene, clone size, V gene, D gene, CDR3 DNA, CDR3 protein. The D gene is left open where the match is weak. Not every row has a clone size; where given, it reads once, few, many or a size class.

j_gene: TRBJ2-5
abundance: .
v_gene: TRBV5-4
d_gene: TRBD2
CDR3nt: TGTGCCAGCAGCTTGAGTCGCGGGGGGGCAGGAGAGACCCAGTACTTC
CDR3aa: CASSLSRGGAGETQYF

j_gene: TRBJ1-6
abundance: once
v_gene: TRBV18
d_gene: TRBD1
CDR3nt: TGTGCCAGCTCACCACTACCCCGGGACAGAGGAGTTAATTCACCCCTCCACTTT
CDR3aa: CASSPLPRDRGVNSPLHF

j_gene: TRBJ2-3
abundance: .
v_gene: TRBV7-3
d_gene: .
CDR3nt: TGTGCCAGCAGCTTAACGGCGCGGGGGCCTACAGATACGCAGTATTTT
CDR3aa: CASSLTARGPTDTQYF

j_gene: TRBJ2-2
abundance: .
v_gene: TRBV15
d_gene: .
CDR3nt: TGTGCCACCAGCCTCACGGCAGGGTCCGGGGAGCTGTTTTTT
CDR3aa: CATSLTAGSGELFF

j_gene: TRBJ1-1
abundance: .
v_gene: TRBV7-9
d_gene: .
CDR3nt: TGTGCCAGCAGCTTAGCCGGCCGGTACACTGAAGCTTTCTTT
CDR3aa: CASSLAGRYTEAFF

j_gene: TRBJ2-2
abundance: .
v_gene: TRBV27
d_gene: .
CDR3nt: TGTGCCAGCAGTTTAGGGTATAACACCGGGGAGCTGTTTTTT
CDR3aa: CASSLGYNTGELFF

j_gene: TRBJ1-2
abundance: .
v_gene: TRBV14
d_gene: .
CDR3nt: TGTGCCAGCAGTCCCCAACCCGGGGGCGTCTATGGCTACACCTTC
CDR3aa: CASSPQPGGVYGYTF

j_gene: TRBJ2-1
abundance: .
v_gene: TRBV7-2
d_gene: TRBD2
CDR3nt: TGTGCCAGCAGCTTGGGACTAGCGGGAGACAATGAGCAGTTCTTC
CDR3aa: CASSLGLAGDNEQFF

j_gene: TRBJ2-1
abundance: .
v_gene: TRBV30
d_gene: .
CDR3nt: TGTGCCTGGAGTGGAGGGGTTCTCTCCTACAATGAGCAGTTCTTC
CDR3aa: CAWSGGVLSYNEQFF

j_gene: TRBJ2-1
abundance: .
v_gene: TRBV7-3
d_gene: TRBD2
CDR3nt: TGTGCCAGCAGCTCCGGGTCTAGCGGGCCTTACAATGAGCAGTTCTTC
CDR3aa: CASSSGSSGPYNEQFF

j_gene: TRBJ2-5
abundance: .
v_gene: TRBV30
d_gene: TRBD1
CDR3nt: TGTGCCTGGAGGATCCTGGACAGGGCACAAGAGACCCAGTACTTC
CDR3aa: CAWRILDRAQETQYF

j_gene: TRBJ1-5
abundance: .
v_gene: TRBV15
d_gene: .
CDR3nt: TGTGCCACCAGCAGAGGGGGAACCAATCAGCCCCAGCATTTT
CDR3aa: CATSRGGTNQPQHF

j_gene: TRBJ2-5
abundance: few
v_gene: TRBV7-9
d_gene: TRBD2
CDR3nt: TGTGCCAGCAGCCCGTCCAGACTAGCGGGGGAGCGGGAGACCCAGTACTTC
CDR3aa: CASSPSRLAGERETQYF

j_gene: TRBJ1-1
abundance: .
v_gene: TRBV5-1
d_gene: .
CDR3nt: TGCGCCAGCAGCTTGGTGAGGGTCGCTCACACTGAAGCTTTCTTT
CDR3aa: CASSLVRVAHTEAFF

j_gene: TRBJ2-6
abundance: .
v_gene: TRBV27
d_gene: .
CDR3nt: TGTGCCAGCAGTTTATTTTGGCAGGGTACACCCCTTGGGGGGGCCAACGTCCTGACTTTC
CDR3aa: CASSLFWQGTPLGGANVLTF

j_gene: TRBJ2-7
abundance: medium-sized
v_gene: TRBV7-8
d_gene: TRBD1
CDR3nt: TGTGCCAGCAGCGTGGGACAGGCCTACGAGCAGTACTTC
CDR3aa: CASSVGQAYEQYF

j_gene: TRBJ1-2
abundance: few
v_gene: TRBV18
d_gene: .
CDR3nt: TGTGCCAGCTCACCATCAATAGTGCGAGCTAACTATGGCTACACCTTC
CDR3aa: CASSPSIVRANYGYTF

j_gene: TRBJ2-7
abundance: once
v_gene: TRBV14
d_gene: .
CDR3nt: TGTGCCAGCAGCTATGGGAACCGCCCCTACGAGCAGTACTTC
CDR3aa: CASSYGNRPYEQYF